This TCR beta chain was captured in a study of T-cell reconstitution after alpha-beta-depleted transplantation in children. This clonotype was counted many times. There are 13 residues in the CDR3. The germline CDR1 and CDR2 sequences are MNHEY and SVGAGI. The germline V and J ends were trimmed by 6 bases and 0 bases, with 6 bases remaining between them. Preparing the TCRbeta library involved the use of unique molecular identifiers. One entry per CDR3 protein results from TCRdb running MiXCR on the PCR reads. The sample consists of about 230,000 distinct CDR3 sequences, 9.7% of them appearing once. The sample was PBMCs from the stem cell graft donor, taken from the stem cell graft. The source is a human donor who donated a stem cell graft to a child with SCID. The gene calls are TRBV6-5 and TRBJ2-1, with D hard to call. The CDR3 loop reads CASRRSSYNEQFF. The CDR3 bases are TGTGCCAGCAGGCGGAGCTCCTACAATGAGCAGTTCTTC.